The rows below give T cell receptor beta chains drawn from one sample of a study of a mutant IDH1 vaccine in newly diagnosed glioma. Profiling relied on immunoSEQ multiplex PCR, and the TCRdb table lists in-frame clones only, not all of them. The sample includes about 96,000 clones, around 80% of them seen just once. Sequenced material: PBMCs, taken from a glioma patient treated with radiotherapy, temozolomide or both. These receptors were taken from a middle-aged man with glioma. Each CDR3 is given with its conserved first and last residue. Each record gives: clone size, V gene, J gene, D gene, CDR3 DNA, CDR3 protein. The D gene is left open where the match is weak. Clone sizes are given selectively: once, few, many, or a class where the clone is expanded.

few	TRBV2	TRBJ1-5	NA	TGTGCCAGCAGTGATGCAGGCCCCAATCAGCCCCAGCATTTT	CASSDAGPNQPQHF
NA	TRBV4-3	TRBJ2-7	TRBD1	TGCGCCAGCAGCCAAGAGGGAACAGGGGCGTCATCCTACGAGCAGTACTTC	CASSQEGTGASSYEQYF
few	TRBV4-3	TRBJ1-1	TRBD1	TGCGCCAGCAGCCATAGACAGGGGGTAAGCACTGAAGCTTTCTTT	CASSHRQGVSTEAFF
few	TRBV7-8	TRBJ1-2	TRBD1	TGTGCCAGCGGACGGGACAGTCAGAACTATGGCTACACCTTC	CASGRDSQNYGYTF
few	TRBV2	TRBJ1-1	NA	TGTGCCAGCAGTGAGGCCCGAGGAGAAGCTGAAGCTTTCTTT	CASSEARGEAEAFF
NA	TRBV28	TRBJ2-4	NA	TGTGCCAGCAGTTTATTTTACCAGGGGAACATTCAGTACTTC	CASSLFYQGNIQYF
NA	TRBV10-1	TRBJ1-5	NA	TGCGCCAGCAGTGAGGGAGGTTATCAGCCCCAGCATTTT	CASSEGGYQPQHF
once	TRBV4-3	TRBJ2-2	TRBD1	TGCGCCAGCAGCGGGACAGGGAACACCGGGGAGCTGTTTTTT	CASSGTGNTGELFF
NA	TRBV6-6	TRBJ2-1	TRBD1	TGTGCCAGCGGACAGGGCATCTACAATGAGCAGTTCTTC	CASGQGIYNEQFF
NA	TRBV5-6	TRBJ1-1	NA	TGTGCCAGCAGCACCCCCGGGGTTGCCACTGAAGCTTTCTTT	CASSTPGVATEAFF
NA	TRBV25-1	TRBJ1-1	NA	TGTGCCAGCAGTGATTTTGGTCGCGAACTGAACACTGAAGCTTTCTTT	CASSDFGRELNTEAFF
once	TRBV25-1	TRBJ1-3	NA	TGTGCCAGCAGTGAGAGGGTGTCTGGAAACACCATATATTTT	CASSERVSGNTIYF
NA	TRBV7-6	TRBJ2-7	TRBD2	TGTGCCAGCAGCCCCGGGACTAGCGGGACTAACGAGCAGTACTTC	CASSPGTSGTNEQYF
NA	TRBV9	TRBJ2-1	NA	TGTGCCAGCAGCGTAGATGAGGGCGGAGTTTACAATGAGCAGTTCTTC	CASSVDEGGVYNEQFF
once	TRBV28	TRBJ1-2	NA	TGTGCCAGCAGTCCATTGGGGCGGTCTCGGTATGGCTACACCTTC	CASSPLGRSRYGYTF
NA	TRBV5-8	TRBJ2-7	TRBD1	TGTGCCAGCAGACGTCCAAACAGGGGCGACGAGCAGTACTTC	CASRRPNRGDEQYF
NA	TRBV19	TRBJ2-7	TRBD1	TGTGCCAGTAGTCCCCAACCGGGACAGACACGGCACGAGCAGTACTTC	CASSPQPGQTRHEQYF
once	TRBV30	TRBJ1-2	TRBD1	TGTGCCGAACTGGACAGGGGAAAGCGTGGCTACACCTTC	CAELDRGKRGYTF
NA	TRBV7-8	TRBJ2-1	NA	TGTGCCAGCAGCGCGCCCCTCTCAGGGACCAATGAGCAGTTCTTC	CASSAPLSGTNEQFF
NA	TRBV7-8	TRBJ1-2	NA	TGTGCCAGCAGCTTAGCAAGAACAGGGTCGACGAATGGCTACACCTTC	CASSLARTGSTNGYTF
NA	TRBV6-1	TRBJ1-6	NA	TGTGCCAGCAGGTCGGAGAGGGTACCCAATTCACCCCTCCACTTT	CASRSERVPNSPLHF
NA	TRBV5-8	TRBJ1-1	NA	TGTGCCAGCGCCTCTCCCGAGGGCGGTGAAGCTTTCTTT	CASASPEGGEAFF
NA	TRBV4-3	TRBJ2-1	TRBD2	TGCGCCAGCAGCCAAGTATTGGCTAGCGGGAGACGACATGAGCAGTTCTTC	CASSQVLASGRRHEQFF
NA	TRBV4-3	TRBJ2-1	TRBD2	TGCGCCAGCAGCCAAGATCTGGGGACTAGTAGGAATGAGCAGTTCTTC	CASSQDLGTSRNEQFF
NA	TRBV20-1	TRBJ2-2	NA	TGCAGTGCTAGCCGATTCGGGGAGCTGTTTTTT	CSASRFGELFF
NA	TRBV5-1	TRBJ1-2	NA	TGCGCCAGCAGCTTGGAGGGGCTTAACTATGGCTACACCTTC	CASSLEGLNYGYTF
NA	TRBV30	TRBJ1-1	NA	TGTGCCTGTGCCCCCGGGGGGCGTTTATCACACACTGAAGCTTTCTTT	CACAPGGRLSHTEAFF
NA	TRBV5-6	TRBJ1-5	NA	TGTGCCAGCAGCACACGTGCCAACAGGGCAAGGCCCCAGCATTTT	CASSTRANRARPQHF
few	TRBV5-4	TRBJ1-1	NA	TGTGCCAGCAGCTTGGCAGGGGCGAACACTGAAGCTTTCTTT	CASSLAGANTEAFF
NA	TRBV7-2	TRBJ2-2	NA	TGTGCCAGCAGCTTAGTGAGCCCAGGAGCTTACGGGGAGCTGTTTTTT	CASSLVSPGAYGELFF
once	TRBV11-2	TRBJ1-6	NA	TGTGCCAGCAGCTTTCTCGGAGCGCATTCACCCCTCCACTTT	CASSFLGAHSPLHF
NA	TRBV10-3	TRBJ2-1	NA	TGTGCCATCAGTGAGTCGGGGACCGGCTCCTACAATGAGCAGTTCTTC	CAISESGTGSYNEQFF
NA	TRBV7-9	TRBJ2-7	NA	TGTGCCAGCAGCTTAGGACGCCAGGCCTACGAGCAGTACTTC	CASSLGRQAYEQYF
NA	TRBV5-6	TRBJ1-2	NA	TGTGCCAGCAGCTTGGGCTGGACAAGACCTACTAACTATGGCTACACCTTC	CASSLGWTRPTNYGYTF
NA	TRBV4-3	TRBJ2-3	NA	TGCGCCAGCAGCCAAGCTTTGGTCGGCACAGATACGCAGTATTTT	CASSQALVGTDTQYF
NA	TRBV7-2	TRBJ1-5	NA	TGTGCCAGCAGCGCTGGAGGTGGCAGGGCGGGCCAGCCCCAGCATTTT	CASSAGGGRAGQPQHF
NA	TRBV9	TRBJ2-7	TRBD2	TGTGCCAGCAGCGTAGGAGGAAGCGGGAGCTCCTACGAGCAGTACTTC	CASSVGGSGSSYEQYF
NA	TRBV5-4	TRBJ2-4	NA	TGTGCCAGCAGCGCGGACAGCGAGAAAAACATTCAGTACTTC	CASSADSEKNIQYF
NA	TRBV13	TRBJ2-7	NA	TGTGCCAGCAGCCCCGGGACTGAGGGTATGTGGGAGCAGTACTTC	CASSPGTEGMWEQYF
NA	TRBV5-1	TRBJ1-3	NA	TGCGCCAGCAGCTTGAAGCAGGGTCCCTCTGGAAACACCATATATTTT	CASSLKQGPSGNTIYF
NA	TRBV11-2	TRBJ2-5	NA	TGTGCCAGCAGCTTAGGAGCAAGTGGCCAAGAGACCCAGTACTTC	CASSLGASGQETQYF
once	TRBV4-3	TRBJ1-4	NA	TGCGCCAGCAGCCTCCAGGGAGGAATGACTAATGAAAAACTGTTTTTT	CASSLQGGMTNEKLFF
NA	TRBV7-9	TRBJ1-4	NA	TGTGCCGCGACAGGATCGGGCGAAAAACTGTTTTTT	CAATGSGEKLFF
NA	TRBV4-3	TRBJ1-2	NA	TGCGCCAGCAGCCAAGAACCCGGCATTAACTATGGCTACACCTTC	CASSQEPGINYGYTF
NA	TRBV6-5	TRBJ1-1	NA	TGTGCCAGCAGTTACTCGAAGATCCCTGAAGCTTTCTTT	CASSYSKIPEAFF
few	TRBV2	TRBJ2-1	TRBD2	TGTGCCAGCAGTTACGTAGCTGGCGGGGGTAATGAGCAGTTCTTC	CASSYVAGGGNEQFF
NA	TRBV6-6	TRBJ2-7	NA	TGTGCCAGCAGTCGGGGGACCTACGAGCAGTACTTC	CASSRGTYEQYF
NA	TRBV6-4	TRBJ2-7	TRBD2	TGTGCCAGCAGTCGACTAGCGGGGGGTACCCACGAGCAGTACTTC	CASSRLAGGTHEQYF
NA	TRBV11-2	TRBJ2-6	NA	TGTGCCAGCAGCCCAAACAGGGATGGGGCCAACGTCCTGACTTTC	CASSPNRDGANVLTF
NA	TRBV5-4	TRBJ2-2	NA	TGTGCCAGCAGCCCCCAGGGGCCAAACACCGGGGAGCTGTTTTTT	CASSPQGPNTGELFF
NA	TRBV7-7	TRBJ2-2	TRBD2	TGTGCTAGCAGCCCTAGCGGGGGGGCCGGCGGGGAGCTGTTTTTT	CASSPSGGAGGELFF